These T cell receptor beta chains were read from a single sample in a study of cytomegalovirus exposure and HLA in healthy donors. Assay used: immunoSEQ multiplex PCR; TCRdb lists only in-frame clones, some missing. Of fewer than 150,000 clones in the sample, 70% were seen once. The sequencing input was PBMCs. These receptors originate from a woman aged 30 to 39 in good health and CMV-seronegative. The conserved cysteine and the conserved F or W are not part of the CDR3 here. D genes are given only for firm matches.

V: TRBV5-6
D: NA
CDR3: ASSFQGINIQY

V: TRBV11-3
D: TRBD1
CDR3: ASSLPRLRRGHVSNQPQH

V: TRBV7-2
D: NA
CDR3: ASSLGGREKNIQY

V: TRBV4-1
D: TRBD1
CDR3: ASSRTTGGSSQY

V: TRBV30
D: NA
CDR3: AFRLNYGYT

V: TRBV5-1
D: NA
CDR3: ASSSIDASTDTQY

V: TRBV7-3
D: TRBD1
CDR3: ASSEQPGGYEQF

V: TRBV4-2
D: TRBD2
CDR3: ASSLPGTSVGEQF

V: TRBV5-1
D: TRBD2
CDR3: ASSATPQRGIGETQY

V: TRBV5-1
D: NA
CDR3: ASSLVGQGALAGGPTTNNEQF

V: TRBV2
D: NA
CDR3: ASSAQGHYGYT

V: TRBV28
D: TRBD2
CDR3: ASTPSGIAGDSTDTQY

V: TRBV29-1
D: NA
CDR3: SVDITDTQY

V: TRBV6-1
D: NA
CDR3: ASRYKTEAF

V: TRBV9
D: TRBD2
CDR3: ASSVEASGGNEQF

V: TRBV21-1
D: NA
CDR3: ASSKVPAGGSEQY

V: TRBV5-1
D: TRBD2
CDR3: ASSLSGIGTDTQY

V: TRBV30
D: TRBD1
CDR3: AWSHHSGQRNQPQH

V: TRBV5-4
D: NA
CDR3: ASSWTQQETQY

V: TRBV4-2
D: TRBD2
CDR3: ASSQDWSGGGPYEQY

V: TRBV30
D: NA
CDR3: AWSQPGDSPLH

V: TRBV28
D: NA
CDR3: ASSFRQEPYEQY

V: TRBV5-4
D: TRBD1
CDR3: ASSPPTGGADGYT

V: TRBV19
D: NA
CDR3: ASTYQGGTEAF

V: TRBV14
D: NA
CDR3: ASSQDPRKGSNEKLF

V: TRBV5-1
D: TRBD2
CDR3: ASSLGTSGGKEQF

V: TRBV9
D: NA
CDR3: ASSVDRVMNTEAF

V: TRBV6-6
D: NA
CDR3: ASSYSGQFNQPQH

V: TRBV7-8
D: TRBD1
CDR3: ASSWTGHQPQH

V: TRBV13
D: NA
CDR3: ASSANQGRAAGELF

V: TRBV11-2
D: NA
CDR3: ASSLTFTENTIY

V: TRBV4-2
D: TRBD2
CDR3: ASSQVPSGEYSYNEQF

V: TRBV4-2
D: NA
CDR3: ASSLRYLGDEKLF

V: TRBV5-6
D: TRBD2
CDR3: ASSLGGAGGGEQF

V: TRBV15
D: TRBD1
CDR3: ATSRDRGTGGGGYT

V: TRBV9
D: TRBD2
CDR3: ASSVRIAGNTGELF

V: TRBV23-1
D: NA
CDR3: ASSQLHRFISGNTIY

V: TRBV19
D: NA
CDR3: ASIPSGTRSNQPQH

V: TRBV9
D: TRBD2
CDR3: ASSVREGPINEQF

V: TRBV2
D: TRBD1
CDR3: ASSHSRDRSSAESSPLH

V: TRBV6-1
D: TRBD2
CDR3: ASSELAGGQETQY

V: TRBV7-2
D: NA
CDR3: ASNRGTANYGYT

V: TRBV5-1
D: NA
CDR3: ASSLGPQTGPNYGYT

V: TRBV10-3
D: TRBD1
CDR3: AISTGQGYTEAF

V: TRBV5-1
D: NA
CDR3: ASSFDSGSTNEQF

V: TRBV18
D: NA
CDR3: ASSPPFTDSKGATEAF

V: TRBV14
D: NA
CDR3: ASRAREAF

V: TRBV7-6
D: NA
CDR3: ASSLDGAREEAF

V: TRBV5-8
D: NA
CDR3: ASSRRGQVDTQY

V: TRBV2
D: NA
CDR3: ASTGQPGTEAF

V: TRBV7-6
D: NA
CDR3: ASSYNRQDTQY

V: TRBV19
D: TRBD1
CDR3: ASSKQPLDRSKYQPQH

V: TRBV18
D: NA
CDR3: ASSPRGQVKGYT

V: TRBV19
D: TRBD2
CDR3: ASSKQGLASPYEQY

V: TRBV28
D: NA
CDR3: ASSLSGGNSNQPQH